This TCR beta chain was captured in a study of blood T cell repertoires in COVID-19. The overall study: Italy, Spain and the United States were the sources of the convalescent and acute COVID-19 samples. From T cells, B-cell-depleted T cells, or PBMCs came the material, which was cDNA or gDNA.

Original data processing: It was from reference gene primer amplification that nucleated cell counts were estimated. Profiled with immunoSEQ multiplex PCR; TCRdb holds only in-frame clones, not every one. V, J and clone size were drawn from that table, and D and trimming were deduced from the DNA. The sample lists about 260,000 clones; under 90% were seen once. This clone was detected only a few times. Germline values: CDR1 MNHNY, CDR2 SVGAGI (reference sequence). V was pared by 0 bases and J by 0 bases, with 11 bases between. This CDR3 comprises 16 residues. V usage is TRBV6-6 and J usage is TRBJ1-2; D call uncertain. The receptor comes from a man between 60 and 75 years old with acute or convalescent COVID-19. The sample was peripheral blood. The CDR3 DNA follows: TGTGCCAGCAGTTACTCGGGCGGGATCCCTAACTATGGCTACACCTTC. Residues: CASSYSGGIPNYGYTF.